These 8 T cell receptor beta chains originate from one sample sequenced in a study of shared clonotypes between healthy human individuals. Using immunoSEQ multiplex PCR, the repertoire was profiled, and TCRdb retains in-frame clones only, with some absent. The sample yields a few million clones, around 93% seen once. The naive CD8 fraction comprised CD45RO-negative cells positively selected for CCR7 and excluded terminally differentiated effector memory CD45RA+ cells. The sample was naive CD8+ T cells from PBMCs. The origin of the receptors is a man aged 18 to 35 in good health. Some clones in this sample may be carry-over from other donors' samples.

The chain carries TRBV5-1 and TRBJ2-7; TRBD2 is a possible D gene (6 bases). Trimming left V 7 bases short and J 2 bases short, with 10 bases between. Germline V gives CDR1 SGHRS, CDR2 YFSETQ. The CDR3 extends over 12 amino acids. This CDR3 reads CASSGATYEQYF. The CDR3 DNA reads TGCGCCAGCTCGGGAGCTACCTACGAGCAGTACTTC.

V usage is TRBV19 and J usage is TRBJ2-1; no reliable D call. CDR1 and CDR2 (germline): LNHDA, SQIVND (reference sequence). With 10 bases removed from V and 3 bases from J, the gap between germline ends came to 13 bases. The CDR3 contains 13 residues. The CDR3 DNA is TGTGCCACCAATCTGGGTGACTACAATGAGCAGTTCTTC. Translating it yields CATNLGDYNEQFF.

This rearrangement joins TRBV7-9 to TRBJ2-7, with 8 nucleotides matching TRBD2. J was trimmed by 3 bases and V by 0 bases; bases with no gene match: 7. There are 16 residues in the CDR3. Looked up from germline, CDR1 is SEHNR and CDR2 is FQNEAQ (reference sequence). The CDR3 protein is CASSLAPGGPHYEQYF. The CDR3 DNA reads TGTGCCAGCAGCTTAGCCCCGGGAGGGCCTCACTACGAGCAGTACTTC.

The CDR3 DNA is TGTGCCAGCACCCTATCGGACAGCTACGAGCAGTACTTC. Translation gives CASTLSDSYEQYF. The V call is TRBV28, the J call TRBJ2-7; possibly TRBD1 for D (6 bases). Looked up from germline, CDR1 is MDHEN and CDR2 is SYDVKM. The CDR3 length is 13 residues. Deletions cut 7 bases from V and 3 bases from J, with 13 bases between. Drawing the rest from reference TRBV28 and TRBJ2-7, the complete variable domain is DVKVTQSSRYLVKRTGEKVFLECVQDMDHENMFWYRQDPGLGLRLIYFSYDVKMKEKGDIPEGYSVSREKKERFSLILESASTNQTSMYLCASTLSDSYEQYFGPGTRLTVT.

This clone occurred once. The rearrangement links TRBV11-2 to TRBJ1-2; no reliable D call. Per germline, CDR1 SGHAT and CDR2 FQNNGV. The CDR3 is made up of 15 amino acids. Trimming shortened V by 4 bases and J by 0 bases, and 12 bases separated the two germline ends. The CDR3 nucleotides are TGTGCCAGCAGCTCCCTACCTTGGACTAACTATGGCTACACCTTC. Translating it yields CASSSLPWTNYGYTF.

The CDR3 coding sequence is TGTGCCAGCACTCAAGGCGGGATCTTGGGGGGAGAGACCCAGTACTTC. As protein: CASTQGGILGGETQYF. V usage is TRBV11-2 and J usage is TRBJ2-5, with D perhaps matching TRBD2 (6 bases). Germline assignment: CDR1 SGHAT and CDR2 FQNNGV. The CDR3 has 16 residues. The germline V and J ends were trimmed by 7 bases and 4 bases, with 22 bases remaining between them. The entire variable domain, with the rest obtained from reference TRBV11-2 and TRBJ2-5, is as follows: EAGVAQSPRYKIIEKRQSVAFWCNPISGHATLYWYQQILGQGPKLLIQFQNNGVVDDSQLPKDRFSAERLKGVDSTLKIQPAKLEDSAVYLCASTQGGILGGETQYFGPGTRLLVL.

This clone has just one count. The V call is TRBV6-6, the J call TRBJ2-7; D unclear. Germline loops: CDR1 MNHNY, CDR2 SVGAGI (reference sequence). This CDR3 region has 15 residues. V lost 7 bases, J lost 0 bases, and 16 bases lay in between. CDR3 loop: CASKPTAGTSYEQYF. The CDR3, as DNA: TGTGCCAGCAAACCCACGGCAGGTACCTCCTACGAGCAGTACTTC.

The CDR3 bases are TGTGCCAGCAGTTCGGGACTAGCGGGAGGGCCCGATGAGCAGTTCTTC. Translated, it gives CASSSGLAGGPDEQFF. The chain links TRBV6-6 to TRBJ2-1; 16 nucleotides align to TRBD2. V was pared by 4 bases and J by 8 bases, with 5 bases of the junction left unmatched. Looked up from germline, CDR1 is MNHNY and CDR2 is SVGAGI (reference sequence). The CDR3 has 16 residues.